The table lists the clone carrying this T cell receptor beta chain with many counts. Its matching antigen is unknown. Sequencing was performed with immunoSEQ multiplex PCR; in TCRdb, only in-frame clones are kept and a portion is missing. The sample yields about 40,000 clones, without any singletons. The data stem from a study of T cells after posttransplantation cyclophosphamide. Study-wide points: Skin or GI-infiltrating T cells shared few TRB sequences with blood.

V shed 4 bases and J shed 6 bases, with 21 bases lying between them. This CDR3 has 15 residues. Germline V CDR1 and CDR2: SQVTM, ANQGSEA. This chain connects TRBV29-1 to TRBJ1-2; tentatively, D is TRBD1 (6 bases). Sequencing was performed on PBMCs. The TCR originated in a woman aged 45-65 years in good health and a related stem cell transplant donor. CDR3 sequence reads: CSVVGSRGAVNGYTF. CDR3 DNA sequence: TGCAGCGTTGTAGGGTCCCGGGGGGCGGTCAATGGCTACACCTTC.